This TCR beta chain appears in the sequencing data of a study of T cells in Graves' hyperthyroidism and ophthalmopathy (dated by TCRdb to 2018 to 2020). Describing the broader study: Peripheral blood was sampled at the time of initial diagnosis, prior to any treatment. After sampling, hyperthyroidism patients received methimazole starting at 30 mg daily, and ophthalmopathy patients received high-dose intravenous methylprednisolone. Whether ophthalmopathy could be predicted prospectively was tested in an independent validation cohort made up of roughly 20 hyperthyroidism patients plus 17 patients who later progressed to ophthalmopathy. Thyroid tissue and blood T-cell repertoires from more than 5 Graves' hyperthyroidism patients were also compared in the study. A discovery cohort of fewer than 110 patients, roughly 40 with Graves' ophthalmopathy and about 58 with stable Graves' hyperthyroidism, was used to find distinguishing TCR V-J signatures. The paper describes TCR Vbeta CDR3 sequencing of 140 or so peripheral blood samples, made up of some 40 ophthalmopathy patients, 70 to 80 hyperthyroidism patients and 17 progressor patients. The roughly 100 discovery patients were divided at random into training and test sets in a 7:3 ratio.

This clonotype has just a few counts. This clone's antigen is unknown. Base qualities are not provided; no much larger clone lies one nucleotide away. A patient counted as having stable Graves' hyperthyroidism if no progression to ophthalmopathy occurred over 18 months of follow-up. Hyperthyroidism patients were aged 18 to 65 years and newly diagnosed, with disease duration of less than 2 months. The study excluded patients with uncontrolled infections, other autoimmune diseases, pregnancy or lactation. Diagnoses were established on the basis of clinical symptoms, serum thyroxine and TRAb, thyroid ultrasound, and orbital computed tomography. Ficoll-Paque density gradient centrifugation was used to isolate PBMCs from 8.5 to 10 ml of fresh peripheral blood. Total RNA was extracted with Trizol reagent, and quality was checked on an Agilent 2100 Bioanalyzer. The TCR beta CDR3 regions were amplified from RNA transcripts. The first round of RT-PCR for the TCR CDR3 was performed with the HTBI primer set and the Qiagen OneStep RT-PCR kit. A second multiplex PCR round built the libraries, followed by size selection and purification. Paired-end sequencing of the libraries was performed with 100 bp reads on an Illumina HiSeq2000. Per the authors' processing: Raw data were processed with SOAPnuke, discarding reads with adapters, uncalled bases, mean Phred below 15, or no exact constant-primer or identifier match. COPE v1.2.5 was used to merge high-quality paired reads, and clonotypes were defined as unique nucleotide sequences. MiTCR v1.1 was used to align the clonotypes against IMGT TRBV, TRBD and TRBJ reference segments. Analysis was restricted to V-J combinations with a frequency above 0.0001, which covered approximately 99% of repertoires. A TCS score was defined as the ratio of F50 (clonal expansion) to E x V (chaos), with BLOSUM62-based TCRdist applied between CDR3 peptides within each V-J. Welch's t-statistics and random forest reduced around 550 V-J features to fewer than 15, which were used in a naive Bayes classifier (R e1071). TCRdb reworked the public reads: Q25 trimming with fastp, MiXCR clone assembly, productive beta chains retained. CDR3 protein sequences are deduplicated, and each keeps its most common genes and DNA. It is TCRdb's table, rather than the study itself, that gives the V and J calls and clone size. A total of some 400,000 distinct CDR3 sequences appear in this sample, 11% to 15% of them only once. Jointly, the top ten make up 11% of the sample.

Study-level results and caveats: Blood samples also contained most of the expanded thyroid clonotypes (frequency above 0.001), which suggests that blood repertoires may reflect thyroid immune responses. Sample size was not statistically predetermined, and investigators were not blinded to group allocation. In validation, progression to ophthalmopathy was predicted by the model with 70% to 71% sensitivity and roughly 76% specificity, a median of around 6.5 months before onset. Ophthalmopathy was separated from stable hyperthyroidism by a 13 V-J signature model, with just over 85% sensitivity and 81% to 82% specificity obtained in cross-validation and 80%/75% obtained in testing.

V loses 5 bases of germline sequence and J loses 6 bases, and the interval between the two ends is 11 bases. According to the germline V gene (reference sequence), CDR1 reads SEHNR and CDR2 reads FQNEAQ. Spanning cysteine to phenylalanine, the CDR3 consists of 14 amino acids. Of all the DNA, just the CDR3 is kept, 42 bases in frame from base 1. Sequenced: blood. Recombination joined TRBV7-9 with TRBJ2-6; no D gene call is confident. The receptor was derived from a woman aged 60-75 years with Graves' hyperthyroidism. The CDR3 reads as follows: CASSPPFVANVLTF. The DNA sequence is TGTGCCAGCAGCCCACCATTCGTGGCCAACGTCCTGACTTTC.